This TCR beta chain was identified in a study of T cell responses to AZD1222 COVID-19 vaccine listed by TCRdb under 2021. In terms of the full investigation: TCR sequencing was performed for about 240 trial participants, of whom approximately 200 were given two doses of AZD1222 and approximately 25 were given two doses of MenACWY control vaccine. Enrollment into the trials was organized by age into subgroups of 18-55, 56-69 and 70-plus years, and those subgroups contained roughly 150, 30 and 60 TCR-sequenced participants, respectively. Study-level results and caveats: The vaccine-associated CD4 TCRs covered the entire spike protein, and the dominant responses fell in regions 160-218 and 743-854. Because no samples from the day 14 peak response were available, repertoires could be characterized only after the peak T cell response. The 56-69-year group was small, and its depth increase did not reach significance, likely because of low power. Most participants were white British and females outnumbered males, and the authors suggested that clonal diversity may have been underestimated. Nearly half of unique spike-specific TCRs reportedly recognized epitopes outside regions mutated in the B.1.351 and B.1.1.7 variants. Conclusions about previously exposed vaccinees were limited because only six AZD1222 recipients were SARS-CoV-2 seropositive at baseline. A significant rise in spike-specific TCR breadth and depth was observed after two AZD1222 doses relative to day 0 and relative to MenACWY recipients.

The sample's time point label is to be understood as: about 28 days (+/-7) after the second vaccine dose. AZD1222 recipients given second doses at about 4 weeks or at about 12 weeks were pooled, since spike-specific TCR depth and breadth were not found to differ between the two schedules. Vaccinee samples were obtained from the UK trials COV001 and COV002, which included a single-blind randomized controlled phase 2/3 trial of AZD1222 (ChAdOx1 nCoV-19) in healthy adults. For TCRbeta chain sequencing, PBMC samples were collected from trial participants at day 0 and at day 28 after the second dose. From the cysteine up to the phenylalanine, the CDR3 has a length of 14 residues. The only DNA kept is the CDR3, 42 bases in frame from the first base. The germline V gene (reference sequence) sets CDR1 to LNHDA and CDR2 to SQIVND. The germline ends are 14 bases apart after V is trimmed by 5 bases and J by 7 bases.

The CDR3 regions of human TCRbeta chains were analyzed by immunosequencing. In the source study's methods: Repertoire TCRs were matched against a reference library of SARS-CoV-2-specific TCRs generated with the MIRA antigen-specificity platform. Breadth was defined as the fraction of unique TCRs that were SARS-CoV-2-associated, and depth was defined as the fraction of total T cells that were SARS-CoV-2-associated. Each spike-specific TCR was assigned to its reactive spike region and to a CD4 or CD8 class using the MIRA data. Log10-transformed breadth and depth values were compared by one-way ANOVA with Sidak's multiple comparisons tests. The clones in this table, taken by TCRdb from immuneACCESS, are in-frame only. Not every clone is retained; where verified, under half of the shortfall comes from an unresolved V gene, and the cause of the rest is unknown. V and J calls and clone size are as listed in that table; D and trimming were resolved from the DNA. The sample table records approximately 75,000 clones; roughly 87% of these occur just once. Around 19% of the sample comes from the top ten.

In the case of this clone: The target of this receptor is not known. Base qualities are not recorded, but no much larger clone differs from it by a single base.

The sequencing used peripheral blood, collected 28 days after the second AZD1222 dose. The clonotype was recovered from an adult who received the AZD1222 COVID-19 vaccine. In this chain, TRBV19 is recombined with TRBJ1-4; the D segment could be TRBD1, given 5 matching bases. The bases read TGTGCCAGTAGTTCCCGACAGCTAGGTGAAAAACTGTTTTTT. Its protein product is CASSSRQLGEKLFF. The full variable domain, with segments outside the CDR3 supplied by the reference TRBV19 and TRBJ1-4 proteins, appears as DGGITQSPKYLFRKEGQNVTLSCEQNLNHDAMYWYRQDPGQGLRLIYYSQIVNDFQKGDIAEGYSVSREKKESFPLTVTSAQKNPTAFYLCASSSRQLGEKLFFGSGTQLSVL.